The subject of this entry is one T cell receptor (beta chain). These data are taken from a study of T cell responses to AZD1222 COVID-19 vaccine. Per the germline V gene, CDR1 is SGDLS and CDR2 is YYNGEE. V dropped 6 bases and J dropped 0 bases, with 12 bases sitting between them. This CDR3 is built from 14 residues. Data came from immunoSEQ multiplex PCR; TCRdb stores just in-frame clones and leaves some out. The table has about 42,000 clones, approximately 80% seen once. The chain has TRBV9 and TRBJ1-1; D might be TRBD1 (5 bases). The sequences come from peripheral blood, collected 28 days after the second AZD1222 dose. This clonotype was sampled from an adult who received the AZD1222 COVID-19 vaccine. CDR3 amino acids: CASTQGFLNTEAFF. The CDR3 coding sequence is TGTGCCAGCACGCAGGGCTTTCTGAACACTGAAGCTTTCTTT.